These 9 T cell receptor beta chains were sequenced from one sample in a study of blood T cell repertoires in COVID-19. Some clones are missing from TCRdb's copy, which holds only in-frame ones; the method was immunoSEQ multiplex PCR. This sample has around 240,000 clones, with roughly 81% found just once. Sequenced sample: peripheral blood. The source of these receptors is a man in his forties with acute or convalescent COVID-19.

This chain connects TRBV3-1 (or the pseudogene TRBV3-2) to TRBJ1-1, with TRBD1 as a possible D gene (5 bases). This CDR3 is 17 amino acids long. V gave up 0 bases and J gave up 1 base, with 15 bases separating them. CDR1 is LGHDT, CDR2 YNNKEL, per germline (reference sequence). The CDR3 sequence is CASSQDRAGRRNTEAFF. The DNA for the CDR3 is TGTGCCAGCAGCCAAGATAGGGCAGGGCGTCGGAACACTGAAGCTTTCTTT.

Here the CDR3 DNA reads TGTGCCAGCAGCTCCGGGGGGTCGTACAATGAGCAGTTCTTC. Translating gives CASSSGGSYNEQFF. The chain links TRBV7-8 to TRBJ2-1, with 7 nucleotides matching TRBD2. After removal of 4 bases from V and 4 bases from J, the junction contained 4 bases not matched to a gene. The length of the CDR3 is 14 residues. Germline CDR1 and CDR2: SGHVS and FQNEAQ.

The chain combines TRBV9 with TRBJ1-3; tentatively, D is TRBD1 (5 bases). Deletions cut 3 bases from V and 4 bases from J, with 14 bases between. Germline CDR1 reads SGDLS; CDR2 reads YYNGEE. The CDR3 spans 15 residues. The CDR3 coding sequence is TGTGCCAGCAGCGCTGCCCAGGGTTACGGAAACACCATATATTTT. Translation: CASSAAQGYGNTIYF.

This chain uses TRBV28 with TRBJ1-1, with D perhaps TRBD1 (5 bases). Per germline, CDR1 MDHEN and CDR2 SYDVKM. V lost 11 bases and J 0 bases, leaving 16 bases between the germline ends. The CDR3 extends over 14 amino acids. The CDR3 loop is CASQFHRLNTEAFF. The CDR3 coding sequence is TGTGCCTCCCAGTTTCACAGGTTGAACACTGAAGCTTTCTTT.

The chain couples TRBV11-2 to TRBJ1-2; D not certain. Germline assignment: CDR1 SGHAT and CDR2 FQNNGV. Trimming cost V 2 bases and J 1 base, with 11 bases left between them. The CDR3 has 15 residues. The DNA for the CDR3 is TGTGCCAGCAGCTTATCCCCCAATAGTAACTATGGCTACACCTTC. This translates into CASSLSPNSNYGYTF.

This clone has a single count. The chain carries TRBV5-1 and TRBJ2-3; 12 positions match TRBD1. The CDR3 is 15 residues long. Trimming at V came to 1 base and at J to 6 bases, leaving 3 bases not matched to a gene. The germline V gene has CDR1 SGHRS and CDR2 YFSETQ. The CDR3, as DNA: TGCGCCAGCAGCTTGTCCGGGACAGGGGGCGATACGCAGTATTTT. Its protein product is CASSLSGTGGDTQYF. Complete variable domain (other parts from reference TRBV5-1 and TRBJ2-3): KAGVTQTPRYLIKTRGQQVTLSCSPISGHRSVSWYQQTPGQGLQFLFEYFSETQRNKGNFPGRFSGRQFSNSRSEMNVSTLELGDSALYLCASSLSGTGGDTQYFGPGTRLTVL.

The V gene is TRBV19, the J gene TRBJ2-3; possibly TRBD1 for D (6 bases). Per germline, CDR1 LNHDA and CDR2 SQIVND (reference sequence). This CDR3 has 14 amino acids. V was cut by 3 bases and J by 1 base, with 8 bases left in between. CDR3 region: CASSMTGGTDTQYF. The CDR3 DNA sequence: TGTGCCAGTAGTATGACAGGAGGCACAGATACGCAGTATTTT.

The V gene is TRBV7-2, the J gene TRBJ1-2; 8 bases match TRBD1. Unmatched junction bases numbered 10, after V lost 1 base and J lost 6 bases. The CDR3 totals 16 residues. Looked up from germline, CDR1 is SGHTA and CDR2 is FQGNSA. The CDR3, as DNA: TGTGCCAGCAGCTTAGTAGTAACCGGGACAGGTGATGGCTACACCTTC. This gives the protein CASSLVVTGTGDGYTF.

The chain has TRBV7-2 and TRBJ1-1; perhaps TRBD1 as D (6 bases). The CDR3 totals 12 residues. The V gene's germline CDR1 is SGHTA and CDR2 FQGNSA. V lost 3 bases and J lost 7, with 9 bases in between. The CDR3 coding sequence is TGTGCCAGCAGCTTTGGACAGCTTGAAGCTTTCTTT. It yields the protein CASSFGQLEAFF.